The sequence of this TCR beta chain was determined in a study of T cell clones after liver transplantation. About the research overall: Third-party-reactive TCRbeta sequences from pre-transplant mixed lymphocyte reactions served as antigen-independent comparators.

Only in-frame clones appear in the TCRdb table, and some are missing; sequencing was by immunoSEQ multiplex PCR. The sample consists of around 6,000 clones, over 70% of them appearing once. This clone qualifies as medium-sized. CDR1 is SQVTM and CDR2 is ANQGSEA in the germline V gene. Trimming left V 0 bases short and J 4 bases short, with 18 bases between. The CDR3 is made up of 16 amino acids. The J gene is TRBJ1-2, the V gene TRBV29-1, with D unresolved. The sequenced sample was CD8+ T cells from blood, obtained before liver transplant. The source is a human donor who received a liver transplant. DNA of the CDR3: TGCAGCGTTGAAGACCCACCGCCGAGCCCAGCCTATGGCTACACCTTC. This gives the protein CSVEDPPPSPAYGYTF.